Shown below are 12 T cell receptor beta chains from a single sample sequenced in a study of vaccination and CD4 T cells after COVID-19. At the Johns Hopkins FTIC core, DNA taken from cultured CD4+ T cells was sequenced by way of the Oncomine TCR Beta short-read assay. Each CDR3 protein is one row after TCRdb ran MiXCR on the PCR reads. The table records approximately 6,000 distinct CDR3 sequences, around 37% of them present only once. Indicated treatment: roughly nine-day PBMC culture with coronavirus spike peptide pools or control peptides (ViraFEST assay). Researchers collected the unexposed donor's CD4+ T cells before the COVID-19 pandemic (2011-2018). These receptors' antigens are unknown. The sequenced material came from CD4+ T cells from blood, cultured in vitro. The receptor source for this set is a human donor in good health.

This chain links TRBV6-1 with TRBJ1-3; TRBD1 might be the D (6 bases). CDR1 MNHNS and CDR2 SASEGT come from the germline V gene. The CDR3 has 15 residues. Trimming took off 5 bases at V and 0 bases at J, with 11 bases between the two ends. This CDR3 reads CASSRDIGSGNTIYF. The CDR3 DNA follows: TGTGCCAGCAGTCGGGACATAGGCTCTGGAAACACCATATATTTT.

A few counts support this clonotype. The chain links TRBV20-1 to TRBJ1-1; 7 positions agree with TRBD1. Germline lookup yields CDR1 DFQATT and CDR2 SNEGSKA (reference sequence). The CDR3 is 12 amino acids. Losses at the gene ends were 6 bases for V and 6 bases for J; bases not matched to a gene: 7. The CDR3 protein is CSAIQGSPEAFF. In nucleotides, the CDR3 is TGCAGTGCCATACAGGGGAGCCCTGAAGCTTTCTTT.

This chain connects TRBV5-6 to TRBJ1-1, with D unclear. Trimming removed 0 bases from V and 2 bases from J, with 11 bases in between. The CDR3 loop spans 15 amino acids. Per the germline V gene, CDR1 is SGHDT and CDR2 is YYEEEE. CDR3: CASSLVGRLNTEAFF. The CDR3 coding sequence is TGTGCCAGCAGCTTGGTAGGGAGGCTTAACACTGAAGCTTTCTTT. The full variable domain, with the rest looked up from reference TRBV5-6 and TRBJ1-1, is DAGVTQSPTHLIKTRGQQVTLRCSPKSGHDTVSWYQQALGQGPQFIFQYYEEEERQRGNFPDRFSGHQFPNYSSELNVNALLLGDSALYLCASSLVGRLNTEAFFGQGTRLTVV.

V and J are TRBV27 and TRBJ1-1, with 8 bases matching TRBD1. V trimming: 6 bases; J trimming: 6 bases; junction bases outside the gene matches: 9. Germline CDR1 is MNHEY and CDR2 is SMNVEV (reference sequence). The CDR3 consists of 14 residues. The chain's CDR3 is CASSIRTGRAEAFF. Here the CDR3 DNA reads TGTGCCAGCAGCATAAGGACAGGGAGGGCTGAAGCTTTCTTT.

Only a few counts were recorded for this clonotype. The chain couples TRBV20-1 to TRBJ2-1, with TRBD2 matching 11 bases. CDR1 and CDR2 from the germline V gene are DFQATT and SNEGSKA (reference sequence). V dropped 2 bases and J dropped 6; count of bases not matched to a gene: 3. CDR3 length equals 14 residues. The CDR3 DNA sequence: TGCAGTGCTAGACTAGCGGGGGGTTCCAATGAGCAGTTCTTC. It codes for CSARLAGGSNEQFF.

The chain is built from TRBV12-3 or TRBV12-4 and TRBJ1-1, with no clear D. The CDR3 is 15 amino acids. With 5 bases removed from V and 1 base from J, the gap between germline ends came to 14 bases. Here the CDR3 DNA reads TGTGCCAGCAGTCCCCAGGCGGTCGGGAACACTGAAGCTTTCTTT. Translated: CASSPQAVGNTEAFF.

The chain has TRBV11-2 and TRBJ2-2; possible D gene TRBD1, 6 bases. Trimming took off 1 base at V and 5 bases at J, with 14 bases between the two ends. Germline V gene sequence: CDR1 SGHAT, CDR2 FQNNGV. The CDR3 is 16 amino acids. The CDR3 nucleotides read TGTGCCAGCAGCTTAGGGGACATGGTGGGGACCGGGGAGCTGTTTTTT. Its translation: CASSLGDMVGTGELFF.

Here the CDR3 reads CASNQAGLSGGHTDTQYF. Here the CDR3 DNA reads TGTGCCAGCAACCAGGCTGGCCTTAGCGGGGGTCACACAGATACGCAGTATTTT. This chain connects TRBV7-9 to TRBJ2-3; 9 nucleotides align to TRBD2. Trimming at V came to 7 bases and at J to 2 bases, leaving 16 bases not matched to a gene. This CDR3 comprises 18 residues. Germline V gene sequence: CDR1 SEHNR, CDR2 FQNEAQ (reference sequence).

This chain links TRBV6-1 with TRBJ1-6; D gene ambiguous. CDR1 is MNHNS, CDR2 SASEGT, per germline. Between the trimmed V and J ends, which lost 6 bases and 5 bases, there was a span of 17 bases. There are 16 residues in the CDR3. In DNA, the CDR3 is TGTGCCAGCAGAGAACAGTGGAGAACTCATAATTCACCCCTCCACTTT. As protein: CASREQWRTHNSPLHF.

A few counts support this clonotype. The V and J genes are TRBV10-3 and TRBJ1-3, with 7 bases matching TRBD1. CDR1 is ENHRY, CDR2 SYGVKD, per germline. This CDR3 comprises 14 residues. J gave up 2 bases and V 10 bases, and 8 bases lay outside the gene matches. In DNA, the CDR3 is TGTGCCAGCCGACAGGGAGCAACTGGAAACACCATATATTTT. It specifies CASRQGATGNTIYF.

The chain combines TRBV20-1 with TRBJ2-1, with 8 bases that match TRBD2. Looked up from germline, CDR1 is DFQATT and CDR2 is SNEGSKA (reference sequence). The CDR3 covers 15 residues. J lost 7 bases, V lost 0 bases, and 8 bases had no gene match. CDR3 sequence: CSARDRTGGLNEQFF. As DNA, the CDR3 is TGCAGTGCTAGAGATCGGACGGGGGGGTTGAATGAGCAGTTCTTC.

This clonotype was observed a handful of times. The chain is built from TRBV19 and TRBJ1-2; D perhaps matches TRBD1 (5 bases). V lost 9 bases and J lost 3, with 23 bases in between. Germline V gene sequence: CDR1 LNHDA, CDR2 SQIVND (reference sequence). The CDR3 is 16 residues long. CDR3 in DNA: TGTGCCAGCCGGGACTCCTACAAGGGCCCCCACTATGGCTACACCTTC. It specifies CASRDSYKGPHYGYTF.